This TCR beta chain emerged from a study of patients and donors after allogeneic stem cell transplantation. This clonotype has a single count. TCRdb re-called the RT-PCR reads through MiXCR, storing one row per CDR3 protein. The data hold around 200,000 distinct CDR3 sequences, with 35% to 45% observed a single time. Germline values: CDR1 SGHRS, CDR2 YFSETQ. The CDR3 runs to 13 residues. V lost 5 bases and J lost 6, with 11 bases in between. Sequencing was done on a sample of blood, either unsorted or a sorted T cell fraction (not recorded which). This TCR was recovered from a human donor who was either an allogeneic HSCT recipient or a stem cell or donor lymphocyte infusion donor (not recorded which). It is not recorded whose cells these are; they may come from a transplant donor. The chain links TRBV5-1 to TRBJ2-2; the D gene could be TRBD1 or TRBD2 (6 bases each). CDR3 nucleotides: TGCGCCAGCAGTTGGGGGGCTGCCGGGGAGCTGTTTTTT. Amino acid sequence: CASSWGAAGELFF. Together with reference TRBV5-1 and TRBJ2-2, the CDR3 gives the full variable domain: KAGVTQTPRYLIKTRGQQVTLSCSPISGHRSVSWYQQTPGQGLQFLFEYFSETQRNKGNFPGRFSGRQFSNSRSEMNVSTLELGDSALYLCASSWGAAGELFFGEGSRLTVL.